Shown below are 25 T cell receptor beta chains from a single sample sequenced in a study of T cells in localized non-small cell lung cancer. This table comes from immunoSEQ multiplex PCR, and its TCRdb copy is limited to in-frame clones, with some not included. The sample includes thousands of clones, 45% to 65% of them seen just once. The sample in question was lymph node tissue, obtained before any cancer treatment. The receptor set was obtained from a male donor aged 60 or over with stage I squamous cell lung carcinoma.

This clone has just a few counts. This chain links TRBV2 with TRBJ2-7; 9 nucleotides line up with TRBD1. V dropped 4 bases and J dropped 7; count of bases not matched to a gene: 2. The V gene's germline CDR1 is SNHLY and CDR2 FYNNEI. This CDR3 region has 12 residues. CDR3: CASSGDREEQYF. CDR3 in DNA: TGTGCCAGCAGTGGGGACAGGGAGGAGCAGTACTTC.

The V gene is TRBV4-1, the J gene TRBJ1-4, with TRBD1 identical over 7 bases. Germline CDR1 MGHRA, CDR2 YSYEKL. Trimming removed 4 bases from V and 0 bases from J; junction bases left unmatched: 5. The CDR3 is 16 amino acids. The CDR3: CASSRDSTATNEKLFF. The DNA for the CDR3 is TGCGCCAGCAGCCGGGACAGTACAGCAACTAATGAAAAACTGTTTTTT.

The gene calls are TRBV18 and TRBJ1-5, with D maybe TRBD1 (5 bases). Trimming stripped 5 bases from V and 5 bases from J, with 10 bases between. The germline V gene encodes CDR1 KGHSH and CDR2 LQKENI. CDR3 length: 13 residues. The CDR3 spells CASSEGTDQPQHF. The DNA for the CDR3 is TGTGCCAGCTCAGAAGGGACGGATCAGCCCCAGCATTTT.

V gene TRBV1 combines with J gene TRBJ2-5; the DNA was not compared with TRBD2, the D call given in the table. TRBV1 is given as a pseudogene. The CDR3 sequence is 18 residues long. The chain's CDR3 is CTSSHLSLAGVKQETQYF. CDR3 in DNA: TGCACCAGCAGCCACCTCTCACTAGCGGGAGTGAAGCAAGAGACCCAGTACTTC.

This clone was observed a few times. CDR3 sequence reads: CASRRRMGQGLDYGYTF. CDR3 coding DNA: TGTGCCAGCAGGCGCCGCATGGGACAGGGCTTAGACTATGGCTACACCTTC. The rearrangement uses TRBV11-3 and TRBJ1-2, with 9 nucleotides matching TRBD1. The CDR3 is made up of 17 amino acids. V trimming: 6 bases; J trimming: 3 bases; junction bases outside the gene matches: 14. CDR1 and CDR2 from the germline V gene are SGHNT and YENEEA.

CDR3 DNA: TGTGCCAGTAGTATGGGCAGGGACCTTCGAGAGACCCAGTACTTC. It is translated as CASSMGRDLRETQYF. The chain combines TRBV19 with TRBJ2-5; D is tentatively TRBD1 or TRBD2 (5 bases each). The CDR3 loop spans 15 amino acids. V was trimmed by 3 bases and J by 4 bases, leaving 15 bases between them. From germline, CDR1 is LNHDA and CDR2 SQIVND (reference sequence).

This clone was seen only a few times. V usage is TRBV9 and J usage is TRBJ2-1; weak D call: TRBD2 (7 bases). The germline V and J ends were trimmed by 4 bases and 8 bases, with 19 bases remaining between them. From germline, CDR1 is SGDLS and CDR2 YYNGEE. This CDR3 spans 15 amino acids. This CDR3 is CASSPTWQGRDEQFF. The CDR3, as DNA: TGTGCCAGCAGCCCGACCTGGCAGGGGAGGGATGAGCAGTTCTTC.

The V and J genes are TRBV10-2 and TRBJ2-4; TRBD1 agrees at 7 bases. This CDR3 contains 17 residues. V shed 0 bases and J 0 bases; nucleotides not matched to a gene: 5. Germline CDR1 is WSHSY and CDR2 is SAAADI. The CDR3, as DNA: TGCGCCAGCAGTGAGTCGCAGGACAGGATAGCCAAAAACATTCAGTACTTC. This codes for CASSESQDRIAKNIQYF.

This clone came up once. J is TRBJ1-4 and V is TRBV5-1; 9 positions agree with TRBD1. CDR1 and CDR2 (germline): SGHRS, YFSETQ. CDR3 size: 15 residues. V lost 4 bases to trimming and J lost 4 bases; unmatched junction nucleotides: 5. The CDR3: CASSAGTGYNEKLFF. Written as DNA, the CDR3 is TGCGCCAGCAGCGCTGGGACAGGGTATAATGAAAAACTGTTTTTT.

This chain connects TRBV28 to TRBJ2-7, with TRBD2 matching over 7 bases. Germline CDR1 and CDR2: MDHEN and SYDVKM. This CDR3 contains 13 residues. Trimming took 6 bases from V and 6 from J; bases not matched to a gene: 8. Here the CDR3 reads CASSPWEGGEQYF. The CDR3 DNA reads as TGTGCCAGCAGCCCCTGGGAGGGTGGCGAGCAGTACTTC.

The genes are TRBV25-1 and TRBJ1-1, with D perhaps TRBD1 (5 bases). The CDR3 has 16 amino acids. The germline gives CDR1 MGHDK, CDR2 SYGVNS. V shed 4 bases and J shed 6 bases, with 21 bases lying between them. The DNA for the CDR3 is TGTGCCAGCAGTGGAGGGACGGGGTCCAGAATCGCTGAAGCTTTCTTT. It is translated as CASSGGTGSRIAEAFF.

This clone showed up just once. The chain couples TRBV28 to TRBJ2-5; D may be TRBD2 (5 bases). V gave up 5 bases and J gave up 4 bases, with 17 bases separating them. The length of the CDR3 is 15 residues. Germline V CDR1 and CDR2: MDHEN, SYDVKM. Written as DNA, the CDR3 is TGTGCCAGCAGTCATGGAGGTCGTGAGGGAGAGACCCAGTACTTC. This sequence encodes CASSHGGREGETQYF.

This clone rates as medium-sized. The rearrangement joins TRBV4-1 to TRBJ2-7, with 8 nucleotides matching TRBD2. V was pared by 1 base and J by 3 bases, with 8 bases of the junction left unmatched. The CDR3 totals 16 residues. Germline V lookup: CDR1 MGHRA, CDR2 YSYEKL. CDR3 nucleotides: TGCGCCAGCAGCCAAGTTTTTCGGGAGGGTATCTACGAGCAGTACTTC. Translated: CASSQVFREGIYEQYF.

The V call is TRBV15, the J call TRBJ2-5, with TRBD2 matching over 10 bases. The junction had 3 bases not matched to a gene; V was cut back by 0 bases and J by 5 bases. This CDR3 comprises 15 residues. Germline V lookup: CDR1 LNHNV, CDR2 YYDKDF (reference sequence). The CDR3 spells CATSREAGGRETQYF. CDR3 DNA: TGTGCCACCAGCAGAGAAGCGGGAGGGAGGGAGACCCAGTACTTC.

This clone was counted between two and nine times. The chain couples TRBV9 to TRBJ2-2, with a tentative D call TRBD1 (6 bases). CDR1 and CDR2 (germline): SGDLS, YYNGEE. Trimming stripped 0 bases from V and 5 bases from J, with 14 bases between. The CDR3 is made up of 16 amino acids. In DNA, the CDR3 is TGTGCCAGCAGCGTAGGGACAGACCACAAAACCGGGGAGCTGTTTTTT. Translation: CASSVGTDHKTGELFF. Using reference TRBV9 and TRBJ2-2 for the parts outside the CDR3, the full variable domain is DSGVTQTPKHLITATGQRVTLRCSPRSGDLSVYWYQQSLDQGLQFLIQYYNGEERAKGNILERFSAQQFPDLHSELNLSSLELGDSALYFCASSVGTDHKTGELFFGEGSRLTVL.

V usage is TRBV6-8 and J usage is TRBJ2-7; D may be TRBD1 or TRBD2 (6 bases each). Germline-derived CDR1 and CDR2 are MNHGY and SAAAGT. The CDR3 totals 12 residues. Trimming stripped 7 bases from V and 8 bases from J, with 15 bases between. CDR3 residues: CASTETGGQQYF. CDR3 in DNA: TGTGCCAGCACTGAGACAGGAGGGCAGCAGTACTTC.

V is TRBV19 and J is TRBJ1-2; tentatively, D is TRBD1 (5 bases). This CDR3 is built from 13 residues. Trimming took 5 bases from V and 7 from J, leaving 14 bases between them. Germline values: CDR1 LNHDA, CDR2 SQIVND (reference sequence). CDR3 nucleotides: TGTGCCAGTAGTCCCCCGGGACGTCGTGGCTACACCTTC. Translated, it gives CASSPPGRRGYTF.

The J gene is TRBJ2-4, the V gene TRBV14; maybe TRBD1 (6 bases). V was cut by 3 bases and J by 9 bases, with 24 bases left in between. The length of the CDR3 is 17 residues. Germline CDR1 reads SGHDN; CDR2 reads FVKESK. The chain's CDR3 is CASSHAFAGTPSPIQYF. The CDR3 region has the DNA TGTGCCAGCAGCCATGCTTTCGCCGGGACACCCTCGCCCATTCAGTACTTC.

CDR3: CASSPATGKITEAFF. The CDR3 DNA reads as TGTGCCAGCAGCCCCGCGACAGGGAAAATCACTGAAGCTTTCTTT. The chain has TRBV11-3 and TRBJ1-1; 7 bases match TRBD1. The ends lost 5 bases at V and 4 bases at J; junction bases unmatched: 10. This CDR3 has 15 amino acids. Germline lookup yields CDR1 SGHNT and CDR2 YENEEA.

The chain recombines TRBV28 with TRBJ2-7; 9 bases are shared with TRBD1. Trimming cost V 6 bases and J 2 bases; bases outside gene matches: 8. Germline V lookup: CDR1 MDHEN, CDR2 SYDVKM. This CDR3 is 15 amino acids long. The CDR3 sequence is CASSSPGTGTYEQYF. The DNA of the CDR3 is TGTGCCAGCAGCTCCCCCGGGACAGGGACCTACGAGCAGTACTTC. Filled out from reference TRBV28 and TRBJ2-7, the complete variable domain reads DVKVTQSSRYLVKRTGEKVFLECVQDMDHENMFWYRQDPGLGLRLIYFSYDVKMKEKGDIPEGYSVSREKKERFSLILESASTNQTSMYLCASSSPGTGTYEQYFGPGTRLTVT.

The chain employs TRBV19 and TRBJ2-6; possible D gene TRBD2, 5 bases. The CDR3 loop spans 16 amino acids. V was clipped by 7 bases and J by 1 base, with 14 bases between them. Germline CDR1 LNHDA, CDR2 SQIVND (reference sequence). The CDR3 here is CASTEAAVSGANVLTF. The CDR3 nucleotides are TGTGCCAGTACGGAGGCAGCGGTGTCTGGGGCCAACGTCCTGACTTTC.

The chain employs TRBV4-1 and TRBJ1-1; a weak D match, TRBD1 (5 bases). Germline V gene lookup returns CDR1 MGHRA and CDR2 YSYEKL. Deletions cut 1 base from V and 1 base from J, with 10 bases between. The CDR3 loop spans 15 amino acids. CDR3 sequence (DNA): TGCGCCAGCAGCCAAGGAGGGCAGGGGAACACTGAAGCTTTCTTT. It is translated as CASSQGGQGNTEAFF.

V and J are TRBV10-3 and TRBJ2-2, with D uncertain. V dropped 0 bases and J dropped 0 bases, with 5 bases sitting between them. Germline V gene sequence: CDR1 ENHRY, CDR2 SYGVKD. The CDR3 sequence is 15 residues long. CDR3 bases: TGTGCCATCAGTGAGTCCTGGGCGAACACCGGGGAGCTGTTTTTT. Its translation is CAISESWANTGELFF.

This clone has more than one count but fewer than ten. The chain carries TRBV30 and TRBJ1-2, with a tentative D call TRBD1 (5 bases). V lost 1 base and J 8 bases, leaving 11 bases between the germline ends. Per germline, CDR1 GTSNPN and CDR2 SVGIG (reference sequence). The CDR3 totals 12 residues. The CDR3 DNA sequence: TGTGCCTGGAGTGAGGGACTTGGGGGCTACACCTTC. It specifies CAWSEGLGGYTF. The variable domain in full, completed from reference TRBV30 and TRBJ1-2, reads SQTIHQWPATLVQPVGSPLSLECTVEGTSNPNLYWYRQAAGRGLQLLFYSVGIGQISSEVPQNLSASRPQDRQFILSSKKLLLSDSGFYLCAWSEGLGGYTFGSGTRLTVV.

This rearrangement joins TRBV19 to TRBJ2-5, with 7 bases matching TRBD2. The CDR3 is made up of 16 amino acids. Germline loops: CDR1 LNHDA, CDR2 SQIVND (reference sequence). Trimming took 7 bases from V and 2 from J; bases not matched to a gene: 13. The CDR3: CASKGLGGVTQETQYF. CDR3 nucleotides: TGTGCCAGTAAAGGTTTGGGAGGGGTGACACAAGAGACCCAGTACTTC. The full variable domain, rest sourced from reference TRBV19 and TRBJ2-5, is DGGITQSPKYLFRKEGQNVTLSCEQNLNHDAMYWYRQDPGQGLRLIYYSQIVNDFQKGDIAEGYSVSREKKESFPLTVTSAQKNPTAFYLCASKGLGGVTQETQYFGPGTRLLVL.